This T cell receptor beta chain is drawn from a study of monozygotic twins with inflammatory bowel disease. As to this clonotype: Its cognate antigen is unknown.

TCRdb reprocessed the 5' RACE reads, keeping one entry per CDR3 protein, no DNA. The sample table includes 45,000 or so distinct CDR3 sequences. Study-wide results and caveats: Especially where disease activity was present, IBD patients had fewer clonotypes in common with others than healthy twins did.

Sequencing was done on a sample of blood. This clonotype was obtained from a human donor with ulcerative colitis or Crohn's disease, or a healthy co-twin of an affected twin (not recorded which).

CDR3 protein: CASSLRGQYSNQPQHF. The J gene is TRBJ1-5, the V gene TRBV27; TCRdb gives TRBD1 as the D gene, but with no DNA this cannot be confirmed. This CDR3 contains 16 residues. Germline loops: CDR1 MNHEY, CDR2 SMNVEV (reference sequence).